This T cell receptor beta chain was profiled in a study of blood T cell repertoires in COVID-19. Study summary: Specimens from acute and convalescent COVID-19 originated in the United States, Italy and Spain. PBMCs, B-cell-depleted T cells, or T cells provided the cDNA or gDNA that made up the material.

In the original processing: Counts of nucleated cells, estimated from reference gene primer amplification, were obtained. Assay: immunoSEQ multiplex PCR; the TCRdb copy retains only in-frame clones and omits some. The DNA gave D and trimming, while V, J and clone size come from that table. The sample has just over 150,000 clones; about 85% are singletons. This CDR3 is built from 14 residues. The V gene's germline CDR1 is SEHNR and CDR2 FQNEAQ (reference sequence). V lost 1 base and J lost 4; bases outside the gene matches: 1. The chain is built from TRBV7-9 and TRBJ2-1, with TRBD1 matching 7 bases. The clonotype originates from a human donor with acute or convalescent COVID-19. The donor label of this sample is uncertain. What was sequenced was peripheral blood. As DNA, the CDR3 is TGTGCCAGCAGCTTAGGGGACAGATACAATGAGCAGTTCTTC. It encodes CASSLGDRYNEQFF. The full variable domain, with the rest looked up from reference TRBV7-9 and TRBJ2-1, is DTGVSQNPRHKITKRGQNVTFRCDPISEHNRLYWYRQTLGQGPEFLTYFQNEAQLEKSRLLSDRFSAERPKGSFSTLEIQRTEQGDSAMYLCASSLGDRYNEQFFGPGTRLTVL.